A selection of T cell receptor beta chains follows, all from one sample in a study of T cells after yellow fever vaccination. One entry per CDR3 protein, called by TCRdb with MiXCR from the 5' RACE reads. This sample has about 320,000 distinct CDR3 sequences, with 9.5% to 12% found just once. The material was CD4+ T cells sorted from PBMCs, obtained 45 days after the yellow fever booster vaccination. Source of these receptors: a man aged 18 to 29 who received the YFV17D yellow fever vaccine. Both conserved end residues are part of each CDR3.

>TRBJ1-2|18|TRBV30
CAWSARPIRLRANYGYTF
>TRBJ1-6|14|TRBV19
CASSMFAAGSPLHF
>TRBJ2-3|17|TRBV6-2/TRBV6-3
CASSAAVGRGGTDTQYF
>TRBJ2-4|16|TRBV6-2/TRBV6-3
CASSRTSGGASYIQYF
>TRBJ2-5|14|TRBV29-1
CSVAGRRGQETQYF
>TRBJ2-2|15|TRBV11-2
CASSSRTVRTGELFF
>TRBJ2-2|13|TRBV20-1
CSARVQSTGELFF
>TRBJ1-2|16|TRBV4-1
CASSQLGTGEFYGYTF
>TRBJ2-3|14|TRBV9
CASSVVPGDDTQYF
>TRBJ2-5|13|TRBV29-1
CSVDSGSQETQYF
>TRBJ2-2|16|TRBV27
CASSYSGGGNTGELFF
>TRBJ2-1|13|TRBV4-1
CASSGRTDNEQFF
>TRBJ2-2|13|TRBV10-2
CASRTGSTGELFF
>TRBJ2-1|19|TRBV24-1
CATALTGGTGGSSYNEQFF
>TRBJ1-2|12|TRBV5-1
CASSVDEIGYTF
>TRBJ2-3|15|TRBV6-2/TRBV6-3
CASSYGAESTDTQYF
>TRBJ1-4|14|TRBV7-2
CASSPIAGQVKLFF
>TRBJ1-2|17|TRBV7-2
CASSFPPGTGVYYGYTF
>TRBJ2-3|17|TRBV28
CASLSGGLLSSTDTQYF
>TRBJ2-2|15|TRBV28
CASSLSAPGAGELFF
>TRBJ1-5|12|TRBV20-1
CSALRGREPQHF
>TRBJ2-1|15|TRBV18
CASSPRRGSYNEQFF
>TRBJ1-2|9|TRBV29-1
CSVEGGYTF
>TRBJ2-3|16|TRBV7-8
CASSLPRFLGGDTQYF
>TRBJ1-5|12|TRBV6-6
CASIGVQQPQHF
>TRBJ1-6|14|TRBV12-3/TRBV12-4
CASRPGSGNSPLHF
>TRBJ2-2|16|TRBV7-8
CASSPRGQGFTGELFF
>TRBJ1-5|17|TRBV4-3
CASSQDGQGTGNQPQHF
>TRBJ2-3|14|TRBV6-1
CASSEQGVTDTQYF
>TRBJ1-1|14|TRBV10-1
CASSAEPENTEAFF
>TRBJ2-3|14|TRBV5-4
CASSLKAGPDTQYF
>TRBJ1-5|14|TRBV28
CASRGTGGGQPQHF
>TRBJ2-3|13|TRBV14
CASSHQTRDTQYF
>TRBJ2-1|13|TRBV10-3
CATWDRGQDEQFF
>TRBJ2-1|14|TRBV27
CASSFARGQGEQFF
>TRBJ2-5|15|TRBV25-1
CASRAGTGFSETQYF
>TRBJ2-4|18|TRBV18
CASSPREGGSLAKNIQYF
>TRBJ1-4|15|TRBV24-1
CATSDRTALGEKLFF
>TRBJ2-7|15|TRBV27
CASSPSWGLVYEQYF
>TRBJ2-1|14|TRBV10-3
CAIRGTRGDNEQFF
>TRBJ1-6|16|TRBV4-3
CASSQAPRDGNSPLHF
>TRBJ1-5|14|TRBV7-3
CASSLGEGNQPQHF
>TRBJ1-6|13|TRBV6-1
CASSLDRNSPLHF
>TRBJ1-2|13|TRBV7-9
CASSLRDSIFISF
>TRBJ1-2|13|TRBV6-1
CASSTLGGNGYTF